These 2 T cell receptor beta chains were all obtained from the same sample, sequenced in a study of blood T cell repertoires in COVID-19. Using immunoSEQ multiplex PCR, the repertoire was profiled, and TCRdb retains in-frame clones only, with some absent. Of fewer than 300,000 clones in the sample, approximately 86% were seen once. The material sequenced was peripheral blood. All receptors come from a man aged 40-55 years who had recovered from COVID-19.

This chain joins TRBV7-2 and TRBJ1-2; possibly TRBD1 for D (6 bases). The CDR3 loop spans 13 amino acids. Germline CDR1 is SGHTA and CDR2 is FQGNSA. Trimming took off 2 bases at V and 6 bases at J, with 10 bases between the two ends. CDR3 loop: CASSLTGNHGYTF. Written as DNA, the CDR3 is TGTGCCAGCAGCTTAACAGGGAACCATGGCTACACCTTC.

The rearrangement joins TRBV7-9 to TRBJ1-1, with TRBD1 as a possible D gene (6 bases). V lost 2 bases to trimming and J lost 1 base, with 11 bases between them. Germline V gene lookup returns CDR1 SEHNR and CDR2 FQNEAQ (reference sequence). The CDR3 loop spans 15 amino acids. CDR3 coding DNA: TGTGCCAGCAGCTTATTGGCGGGGGCGAACACTGAAGCTTTCTTT. Its translation is CASSLLAGANTEAFF.